This T cell receptor beta chain emerged from a study of T cell changes during pregnancy in multiple sclerosis. Profiled with immunoSEQ multiplex PCR; TCRdb holds only in-frame clones, not every one. The sample yields 30,000 or so clones, roughly nine tenths seen once. The receptor was isolated from a female donor with multiple sclerosis, enrolled in a pregnancy study. The sample was CD8+ T cells from peripheral blood mononuclear cells, taken in the third trimester of pregnancy.

CDR3 sequence reads: CATSRDKGAHQPQHF. In DNA, the CDR3 is TGTGCCACCAGCAGAGATAAAGGGGCCCATCAGCCCCAGCATTTT. V is TRBV15 and J is TRBJ1-5, with D possibly TRBD1 on 5 matching bases. CDR1 is LNHNV, CDR2 YYDKDF, per germline (reference sequence). The CDR3 is made up of 15 amino acids. The V end lost 0 bases, the J end lost 5 bases, and 11 bases lay between the germline ends.